Sequencing of this T cell receptor (beta chain) was carried out in a study of T-cell memory formation after mild COVID-19. Overall study: In these data, TCR clusters were largely donor specific.

The CDR3 runs to 17 residues. Germline V CDR1 and CDR2: SGHTA, FQGNSA. With 4 bases clipped from V and 2 bases from J, the junction kept 7 bases outside the gene matches. TCRdb processed the 5' RACE reads anew with MiXCR; each CDR3 protein has one entry. The table has under 650,000 distinct CDR3 sequences, roughly 18% seen once. Study-wide results and limits: Memory cells collected pre-infection included some clones that later responded, suggesting cross-reactive memory joined. A second wave expanding day 15 to 37 was CD4+-biased; contracting clones were balanced. The second-wave clones peaking on day 37 were not confirmed as SARS-CoV-2-specific.

The table lists this clonotype with a few counts. Antigen: not known. The chain has TRBV7-2 and TRBJ1-3; 11 nucleotides match TRBD1. Sequenced input: PBMCs or a T cell subset sorted from them (not recorded which). The source of this sequence is an adult woman who had mild COVID-19 (a few samples of this study predate the infection). Cell type and time point are not known. In DNA, the CDR3 is TGTGCCAGCAGCTCGATAAGGGGACAGGGGGCTGGAAACACCATATATTTT. Protein sequence: CASSSIRGQGAGNTIYF.